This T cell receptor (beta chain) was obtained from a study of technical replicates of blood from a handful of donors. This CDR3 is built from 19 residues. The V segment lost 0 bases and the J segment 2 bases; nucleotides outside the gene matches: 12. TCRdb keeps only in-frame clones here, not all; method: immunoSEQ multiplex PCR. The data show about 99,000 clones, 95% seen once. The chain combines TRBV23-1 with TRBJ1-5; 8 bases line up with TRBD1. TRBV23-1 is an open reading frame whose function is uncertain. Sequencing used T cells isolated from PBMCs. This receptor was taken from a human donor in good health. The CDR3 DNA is TGCGCCAGCAGTCAATCGTCGGACAGGGCCCACGACTGCAATCAGCCCCAGCATTTT. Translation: CASSQSSDRAHDCNQPQHF.